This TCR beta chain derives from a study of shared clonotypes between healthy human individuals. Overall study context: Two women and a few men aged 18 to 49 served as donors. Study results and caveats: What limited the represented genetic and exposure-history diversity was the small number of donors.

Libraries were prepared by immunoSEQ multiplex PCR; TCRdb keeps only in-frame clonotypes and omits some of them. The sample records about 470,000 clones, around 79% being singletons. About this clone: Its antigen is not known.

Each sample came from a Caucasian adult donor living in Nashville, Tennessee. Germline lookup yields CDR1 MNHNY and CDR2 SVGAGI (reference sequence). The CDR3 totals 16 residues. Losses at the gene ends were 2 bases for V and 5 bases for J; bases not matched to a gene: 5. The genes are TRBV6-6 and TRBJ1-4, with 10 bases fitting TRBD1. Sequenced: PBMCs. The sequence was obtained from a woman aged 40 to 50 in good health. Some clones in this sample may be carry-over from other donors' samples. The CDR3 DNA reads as TGTGCCAGCAGTTACGGGACAGGGGCCCGGAATGAAAAACTGTTTTTT. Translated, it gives CASSYGTGARNEKLFF.